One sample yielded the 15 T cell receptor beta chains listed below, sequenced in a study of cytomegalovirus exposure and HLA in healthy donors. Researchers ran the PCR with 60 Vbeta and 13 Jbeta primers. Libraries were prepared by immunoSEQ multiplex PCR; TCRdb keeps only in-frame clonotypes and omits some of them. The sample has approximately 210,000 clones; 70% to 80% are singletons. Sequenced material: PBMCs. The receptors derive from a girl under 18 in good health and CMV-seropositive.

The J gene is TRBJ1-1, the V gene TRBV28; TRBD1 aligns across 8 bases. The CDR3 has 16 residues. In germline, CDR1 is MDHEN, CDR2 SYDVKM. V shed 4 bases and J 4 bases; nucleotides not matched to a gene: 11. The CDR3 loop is CASSSRPGDRGTEAFF. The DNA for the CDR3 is TGTGCCAGCAGTTCACGGCCGGGTGACAGGGGCACTGAAGCTTTCTTT.

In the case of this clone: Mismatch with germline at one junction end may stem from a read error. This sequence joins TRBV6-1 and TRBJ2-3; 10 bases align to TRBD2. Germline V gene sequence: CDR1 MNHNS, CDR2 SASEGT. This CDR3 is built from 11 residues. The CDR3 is CASRGLAVGNF. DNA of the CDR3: TGTGCCAGCCGCGGACTAGCGGTTGGGAATTTT.

The CDR3 DNA is TGTGCCAGCAGCCAGAGGGATCGCGCCCAGCATTTT. Its translation: CASSQRDRAQHF. The chain recombines TRBV7-2 with TRBJ1-5; D is unresolved. The germline gives CDR1 SGHTA, CDR2 FQGNSA. Deletions cut 5 bases from V and 11 bases from J, with 13 bases between. The CDR3 loop spans 12 amino acids.

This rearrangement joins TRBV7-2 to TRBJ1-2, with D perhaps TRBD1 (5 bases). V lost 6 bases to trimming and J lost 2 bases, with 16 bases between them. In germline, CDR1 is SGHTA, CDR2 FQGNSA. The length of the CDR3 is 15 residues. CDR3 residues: CASSSSRDLNYGYTF. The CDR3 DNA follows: TGTGCCAGCAGTTCCTCCCGGGACTTAAACTATGGCTACACCTTC.

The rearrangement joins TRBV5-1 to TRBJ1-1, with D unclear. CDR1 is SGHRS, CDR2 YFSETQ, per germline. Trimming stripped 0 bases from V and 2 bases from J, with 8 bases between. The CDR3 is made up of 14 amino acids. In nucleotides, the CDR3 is TGCGCCAGCAGCTTGGTCCAATTCAACACTGAAGCTTTCTTT. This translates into CASSLVQFNTEAFF.

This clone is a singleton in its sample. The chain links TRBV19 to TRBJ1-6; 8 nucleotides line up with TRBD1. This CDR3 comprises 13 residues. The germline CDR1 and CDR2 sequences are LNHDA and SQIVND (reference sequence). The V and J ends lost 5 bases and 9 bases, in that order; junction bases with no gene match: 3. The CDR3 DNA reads TGTGCCAGTAGTGAAACAGGGGGTTCACCCCTCCACTTT. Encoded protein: CASSETGGSPLHF.

The CDR3: CASSQEGPGGQETQYF. The DNA of the CDR3 is TGCGCCAGCAGCCAAGAGGGACCGGGGGGGCAAGAGACCCAGTACTTC. The chain is built from TRBV4-1 and TRBJ2-5, with TRBD2 matching over 8 bases. Losses at the gene ends were 0 bases for V and 2 bases for J; bases not matched to a gene: 5. CDR3 length: 16 residues. CDR1 and CDR2 from the germline V gene are MGHRA and YSYEKL.

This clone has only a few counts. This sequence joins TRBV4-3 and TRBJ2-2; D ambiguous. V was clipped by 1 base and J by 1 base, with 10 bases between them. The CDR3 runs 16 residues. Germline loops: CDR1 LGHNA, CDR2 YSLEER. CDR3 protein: CASSQGNELNTGELFF. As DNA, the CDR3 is TGCGCCAGCAGCCAAGGAAATGAGTTGAACACCGGGGAGCTGTTTTTT.

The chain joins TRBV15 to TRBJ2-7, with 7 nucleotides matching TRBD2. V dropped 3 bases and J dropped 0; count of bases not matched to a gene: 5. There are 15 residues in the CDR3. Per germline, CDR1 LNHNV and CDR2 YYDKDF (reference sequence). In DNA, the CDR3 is TGTGCCACCAGCAGGTCCGGGGGGAGCTCCTACGAGCAGTACTTC. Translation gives CATSRSGGSSYEQYF.

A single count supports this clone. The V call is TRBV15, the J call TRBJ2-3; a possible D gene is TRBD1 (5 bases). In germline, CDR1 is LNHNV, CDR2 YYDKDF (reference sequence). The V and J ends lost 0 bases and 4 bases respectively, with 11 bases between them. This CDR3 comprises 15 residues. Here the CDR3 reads CATSREGQPPDTQYF. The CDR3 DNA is TGTGCCACCAGCAGAGAGGGGCAGCCTCCAGATACGCAGTATTTT. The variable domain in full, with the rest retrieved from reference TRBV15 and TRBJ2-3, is DAMVIQNPRYQVTQFGKPVTLSCSQTLNHNVMYWYQQKSSQAPKLLFHYYDKDFNNEADTPDNFQSRRPNTSFCFLDIRSPGLGDTAMYLCATSREGQPPDTQYFGPGTRLTVL.

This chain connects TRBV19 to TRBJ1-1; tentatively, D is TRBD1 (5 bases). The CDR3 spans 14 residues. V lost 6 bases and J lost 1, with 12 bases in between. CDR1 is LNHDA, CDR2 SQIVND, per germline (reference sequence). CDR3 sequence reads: CASRTSGKNTEAFF. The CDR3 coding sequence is TGTGCCAGTAGGACGTCAGGGAAGAACACTGAAGCTTTCTTT.

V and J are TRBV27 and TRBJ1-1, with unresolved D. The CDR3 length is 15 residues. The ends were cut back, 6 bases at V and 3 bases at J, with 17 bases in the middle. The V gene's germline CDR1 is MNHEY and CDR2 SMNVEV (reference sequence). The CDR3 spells CASRPWSGRDTEAFF. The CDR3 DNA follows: TGTGCCAGCAGGCCCTGGTCGGGGAGGGACACTGAAGCTTTCTTT.

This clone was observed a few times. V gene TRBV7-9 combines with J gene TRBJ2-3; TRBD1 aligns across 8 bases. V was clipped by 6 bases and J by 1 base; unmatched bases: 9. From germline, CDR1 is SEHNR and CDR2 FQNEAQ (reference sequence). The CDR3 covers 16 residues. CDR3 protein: CASSSIPGQGTDTQYF. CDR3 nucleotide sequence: TGTGCCAGCAGTTCAATACCGGGACAGGGCACAGATACGCAGTATTTT.

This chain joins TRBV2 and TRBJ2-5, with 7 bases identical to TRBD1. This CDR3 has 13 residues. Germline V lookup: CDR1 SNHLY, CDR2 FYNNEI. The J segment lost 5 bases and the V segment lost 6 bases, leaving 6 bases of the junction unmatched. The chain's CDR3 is CASSDRVSETQYF. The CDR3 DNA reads TGTGCCAGCAGCGACAGGGTGTCGGAGACCCAGTACTTC.

The CDR3 DNA reads as TGTGCCAGCAGTGAAGGACTAGCGGGGGGGCGAGAGACCCAGTACTTC. This gives the protein CASSEGLAGGRETQYF. The chain is built from TRBV25-1 and TRBJ2-5, with 15 bases lining up with TRBD2. Germline V gene lookup returns CDR1 MGHDK and CDR2 SYGVNS. The length of the CDR3 is 16 residues. V lost 2 bases to trimming and J lost 4 bases; unmatched junction nucleotides: 2.